This T cell receptor (beta chain) was profiled in a study of shared clonotypes between healthy human individuals. Overall study: The donor group consisted of two women and a few men, aged 18 to 49. Findings of the study overall: Some naive CD4 clonotypes, approximately 4.5%, turned up in common across a few donors.

To note about this clone: What it recognizes is unknown.

Assay execution took place at the deep level. The method was immunoSEQ multiplex PCR; TCRdb's version includes in-frame clones alone and lacks a portion of them. Among some 1.1 million clones listed, 60% to 80% were seen once. Per germline, CDR1 MNHNY and CDR2 SVGAGI (reference sequence). The CDR3 totals 16 residues. The V end lost 0 bases, the J end lost 6 bases, and 15 bases lay between the germline ends. This chain connects TRBV6-6 to TRBJ1-5; D is uncertain. Sequencing was done on a sample of memory CD4+ T cells from PBMCs. Subset of the sample: CD45RA-negative fraction. This sequence originates from a man aged 18 to 29 in good health. Some clones in this sample may be carry-over from other donors' samples. In DNA, the CDR3 is TGTGCCAGCAGTTACTCGGGCCTGGGTGAGGGTCAGCCCCAGCATTTT. This translates into CASSYSGLGEGQPQHF.